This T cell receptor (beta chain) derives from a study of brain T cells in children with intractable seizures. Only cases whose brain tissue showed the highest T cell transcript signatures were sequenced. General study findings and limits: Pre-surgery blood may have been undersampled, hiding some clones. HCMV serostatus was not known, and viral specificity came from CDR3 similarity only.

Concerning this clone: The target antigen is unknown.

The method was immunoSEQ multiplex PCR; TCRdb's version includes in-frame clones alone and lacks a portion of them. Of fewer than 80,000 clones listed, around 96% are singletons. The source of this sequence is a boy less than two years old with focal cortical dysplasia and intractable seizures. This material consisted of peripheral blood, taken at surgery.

CDR3 protein: CASSQDWTGGWETQYF. The CDR3 coding sequence is TGCGCCAGCAGCCAAGATTGGACAGGGGGCTGGGAGACCCAGTACTTC. The chain carries TRBV4-3 and TRBJ2-5, with TRBD1 identical over 11 bases. V trimming: 0 bases; J trimming: 5 bases; junction bases outside the gene matches: 5. The CDR3 extends over 16 amino acids. Germline CDR1 reads LGHNA; CDR2 reads YSLEER.